This TCR beta chain was recorded in a study of regulatory T cells in long-lasting Graves disease. Study as a whole: By definition, persistent Graves' disease involved antithyroid drugs for over 5 years alongside positive TSH receptor antibodies.

TCR beta libraries were built with iRepertoire HTBI primers and Arm-PCR of CDR3 regions. In the original processing: Across the samples, identification revealed around 65 TRBV and around 13 TRBJ segments. TCRdb reprocessed the multiplex PCR reads via MiXCR and lists one record per CDR3 protein. For this entry, the V and J calls and clone size follow TCRdb and not the study's own pipeline. The data contain around 450,000 distinct CDR3 sequences, about a fifth of them singletons. The sample's time point: persistent/refractory GD, antithyroid drugs over 5 years with positive TRAb. Isolated PBMC RNA provided the starting material for the TCR library. With 7 bases clipped from V and 5 bases from J, the junction kept 13 bases outside the gene matches. The CDR3 sequence is 16 residues long. CDR1 is SGDLS and CDR2 is YYNGEE in the germline V gene.

The sequence was collected from a female donor with Graves disease. Sequencing was performed on peripheral blood mononuclear cells (PBMCs), taken when the disease was refractory, from a patient treated with antithyroid drugs. This chain links TRBV9 with TRBJ1-3; 9 nucleotides line up with TRBD1. In nucleotides, the CDR3 is TGTGCCAGCTCACGGACAGGGGCCAATCTGAGAAACACCATATATTTT. It encodes CASSRTGANLRNTIYF.